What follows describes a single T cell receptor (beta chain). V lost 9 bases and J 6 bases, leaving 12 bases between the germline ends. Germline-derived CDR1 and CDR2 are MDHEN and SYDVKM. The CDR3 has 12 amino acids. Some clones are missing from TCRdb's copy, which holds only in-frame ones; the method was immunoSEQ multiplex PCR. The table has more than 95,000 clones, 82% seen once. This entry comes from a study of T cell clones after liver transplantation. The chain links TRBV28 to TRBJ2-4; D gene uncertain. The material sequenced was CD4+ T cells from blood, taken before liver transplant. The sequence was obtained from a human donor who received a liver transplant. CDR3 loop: CASSLRPNIQYF. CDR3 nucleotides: TGTGCCAGTTCACTGCGCCCAAACATTCAGTACTTC.